This record covers a single TCR beta chain. This CDR3 is 15 amino acids long. CDR1 and CDR2 (germline): MGHRA, YSYEKL. The V end was cut by 0 bases, the J end by 1 base, with 7 bases between. The sample belongs to a study of blood T cell repertoires in COVID-19. Authors' data handling: Reference gene primer amplification yielded estimated nucleated cell counts. Only in-frame clones appear in the TCRdb table, and some are missing; sequencing was by immunoSEQ multiplex PCR. For V, J and clone size, that table is used; D and trimming come from the DNA. The sample shows 130,000 to 150,000 clones, roughly four fifths of them seen only once.

The rearrangement uses TRBV4-1 and TRBJ2-1, with D unclear. The specimen sequenced was peripheral blood. The receptor was isolated from a woman of 80 years or more in a cohort sampled during active or convalescent COVID-19. CDR3 DNA: TGCGCCAGCAGCCAAGATCCGGGTTCCTACAATGAGCAGTTCTTC. Translated: CASSQDPGSYNEQFF.